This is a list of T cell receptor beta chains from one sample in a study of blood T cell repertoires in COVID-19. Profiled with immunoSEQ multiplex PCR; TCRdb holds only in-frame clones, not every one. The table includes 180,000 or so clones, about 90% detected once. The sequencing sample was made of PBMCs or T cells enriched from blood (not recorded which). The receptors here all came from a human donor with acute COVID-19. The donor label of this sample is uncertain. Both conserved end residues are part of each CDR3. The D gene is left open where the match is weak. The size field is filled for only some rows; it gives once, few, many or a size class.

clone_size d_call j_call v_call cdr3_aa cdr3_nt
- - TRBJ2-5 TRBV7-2 CASRTNPTHSGKETQYF TGTGCCAGCAGAACCAACCCCACCCACTCGGGAAAAGAGACCCAGTACTTC
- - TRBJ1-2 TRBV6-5 CASSYSGPRNDYGYTF TGTGCCAGCAGTTACTCGGGGCCGCGGAACGATTATGGCTACACCTTC
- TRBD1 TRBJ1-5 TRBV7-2 CASSAPDRGPQPQHF TGTGCCAGCAGCGCCCCGGACAGGGGGCCTCAGCCCCAGCATTTT
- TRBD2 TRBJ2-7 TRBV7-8 CASTQAASGSYEQYF TGTGCCAGCACCCAGGCCGCTAGCGGATCCTACGAGCAGTACTTC
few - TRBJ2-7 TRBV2 CASSGQFYEQYF TGTGCCAGCTCTGGACAGTTCTACGAGCAGTACTTC
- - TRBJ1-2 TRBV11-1 CASSLEGDGYTF TGTGCCAGCAGCTTAGAGGGGGATGGCTACACCTTC
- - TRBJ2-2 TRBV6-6 CASSYSRTANTGELFF TGTGCCAGCAGTTACTCGCGTACGGCGAACACCGGGGAGCTGTTTTTT
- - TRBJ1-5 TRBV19 CASSIVRQVSNQPQHF TGTGCCAGTAGTATAGTAAGGCAGGTCAGCAATCAGCCCCAGCATTTT
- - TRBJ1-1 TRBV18 CASSPQGVEAFF TGTGCCAGCTCACCCCAAGGGGTGGAAGCTTTCTTT
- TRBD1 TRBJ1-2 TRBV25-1 CASCDRDHGYTF TGTGCCAGCTGCGACAGGGATCATGGCTACACCTTC
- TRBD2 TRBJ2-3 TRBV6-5 CASSFSGGAVTQYF TGTGCCAGCAGTTTCAGCGGGGGGGCCGTTACGCAGTATTTT